This TCR beta chain came from a study of shared clonotypes between healthy human individuals. V lost 2 bases, J lost 4 bases, and 14 bases lay in between. This CDR3 is 15 amino acids long. The germline CDR1 and CDR2 sequences are MDHEN and SYDVKM. Data came from immunoSEQ multiplex PCR; TCRdb stores just in-frame clones and leaves some out. The sample has 400,000 or so clones; around 96% are singletons. Sequencing was done on a sample of memory CD8+ T cells sorted from blood. The subset here: CD45RO+ cells pooled with CCR7-negative TemRA cells. This rearrangement joins TRBV28 to TRBJ2-5, with D perhaps TRBD1 or TRBD2 (5 bases each). This clonotype was sampled from a man between 25 and 39 years old in good health. CDR3 in amino acids: CASSLTGGIGETQYF. In DNA form, the CDR3 reads TGTGCCAGCAGTTTAACTGGGGGTATCGGAGAGACCCAGTACTTC.